Each of the 25 T cell receptor beta chains below was sequenced from the same sample in a study of blood T cell repertoires in COVID-19. TCRdb keeps only in-frame clones here, not all; method: immunoSEQ multiplex PCR. This sample carries approximately 46,000 clones, approximately 87% of them seen once, and the ten largest clones take roughly 13%. Specimen: peripheral blood. These receptors came from a human donor in a cohort sampled during active COVID-19.

The chain combines TRBV6-2 or TRBV6-3 with TRBJ2-6; 9 bases are shared with TRBD1. The germline gives CDR1 MNHEY, CDR2 SVGEGT. The CDR3 sequence is 15 residues long. The J segment lost 4 bases and the V segment lost 5 bases, leaving 3 bases of the junction unmatched. The CDR3 loop reads CASSHRGLGANVLTF. CDR3 nucleotides: TGTGCCAGCAGTCACAGGGGGCTCGGGGCCAACGTCCTGACTTTC.

The rearrangement links TRBV2 to TRBJ1-5; TRBD1 agrees at 9 bases. Germline loops: CDR1 SNHLY, CDR2 FYNNEI. The CDR3 extends over 15 amino acids. With V trimmed by 6 bases and J by 4 bases, 7 bases remained unmatched. CDR3 sequence (DNA): TGTGCCAGCAGGAGTGCCGGGACAGGGAATCAGCCCCAGCATTTT. As protein: CASRSAGTGNQPQHF. Full variable domain (outside the CDR3, taken from reference TRBV2 and TRBJ1-5): EPEVTQTPSHQVTQMGQEVILRCVPISNHLYFYWYRQILGQKVEFLVSFYNNEISEKSEIFDDQFSVERPDGSNFTLKIRSTKLEDSAMYFCASRSAGTGNQPQHFGDGTRLSIL.

V gene TRBV7-2 combines with J gene TRBJ2-5, with D maybe TRBD1 (5 bases). Trimming stripped 1 base from V and 7 bases from J, with 16 bases between. The CDR3 covers 15 residues. Germline V gene data show CDR1 as SGHTA and CDR2 as FQGNSA. CDR3 sequence (DNA): TGTGCCAGCAGCTTAGAATTGGCTCAGCAGGGGACCCAGTACTTC. Its translation is CASSLELAQQGTQYF. Looking up the rest from reference TRBV7-2 and TRBJ2-5 gives the full variable domain: GAGVSQSPSNKVTEKGKDVELRCDPISGHTALYWYRQSLGQGLEFLIYFQGNSAPDKSGLPSDRFSAERTGGSVSTLTIQRTQQEDSAVYLCASSLELAQQGTQYFGPGTRLLVL.

The rearrangement uses TRBV4-1 and TRBJ1-1; 8 nucleotides match TRBD1. The trim removed 4 bases at V and 2 bases at J, leaving 21 bases unmatched. Per germline, CDR1 MGHRA and CDR2 YSYEKL. CDR3 length: 20 amino acids. The chain's CDR3 is CASSRELGQGGPVGNTEAFF. The CDR3 region has the DNA TGCGCCAGCAGCCGAGAGTTAGGACAGGGCGGACCCGTTGGAAACACTGAAGCTTTCTTT.

V usage is TRBV6-5 and J usage is TRBJ2-7; unclear D gene. Germline V gene sequence: CDR1 MNHEY, CDR2 SVGAGI. Trimming pared 5 bases from V and 7 bases from J, leaving 12 bases between. The CDR3 is 12 amino acids. The CDR3 region is CASSKLSWEQYF. The CDR3 DNA sequence: TGTGCCAGCAGTAAACTCTCCTGGGAGCAGTACTTC.

The chain combines TRBV2 with TRBJ1-1; D is uncertain. Trimming stripped 11 bases from V and 9 bases from J, with 25 bases between. The germline gives CDR1 SNHLY, CDR2 FYNNEI. This CDR3 comprises 14 residues. CDR3 sequence (DNA): TGTGCCGGACTGAGGACTGATACCGACCCGAAAGCTTTCTTT. Protein: CAGLRTDTDPKAFF.

V is TRBV4-1 and J is TRBJ1-1; the D is unclear. V dropped 6 bases and J dropped 0 bases, with 8 bases sitting between them. The CDR3 is made up of 13 amino acids. Germline V gives CDR1 MGHRA, CDR2 YSYEKL. CDR3 sequence (DNA): TGCGCCAGCAGGAAAAGCGTGAACACTGAAGCTTTCTTT. Translation gives CASRKSVNTEAFF.

This clone was seen only a few times. The CDR3 DNA follows: TGTGCCAGTAGTATAGGCGGACAGGGGAGTGAAAAACTGTTTTTT. Translating it yields CASSIGGQGSEKLFF. V is TRBV19 and J is TRBJ1-4; 9 nucleotides line up with TRBD1. Germline V lookup: CDR1 LNHDA, CDR2 SQIVND (reference sequence). The trim removed 1 base at V and 7 bases at J, leaving 4 bases unmatched. The CDR3 totals 15 residues.

The chain employs TRBV19 and TRBJ1-2; D possibly corresponds to TRBD1 (6 bases). CDR1 and CDR2 (germline): LNHDA, SQIVND (reference sequence). This CDR3 region has 16 residues. V shed 3 bases and J shed 2 bases, with 16 bases lying between them. CDR3 sequence reads: CASSIGQGTLNYGYTF. The CDR3 bases are TGTGCCAGTAGTATTGGTCAGGGGACCTTAAACTATGGCTACACCTTC.

The genes are TRBV5-1 and TRBJ2-7, with D tentatively TRBD1 (6 bases). Trimming pared 2 bases from V and 7 bases from J, leaving 16 bases between. The CDR3 runs to 14 residues. Germline lookup yields CDR1 SGHRS and CDR2 YFSETQ. In DNA form, the CDR3 reads TGCGCCAGCAGCTTCGGACAGACGGCGAGGGAGCAGTACTTC. The encoded protein is CASSFGQTAREQYF.

V gene TRBV12-3 or TRBV12-4 combines with J gene TRBJ1-6; D not resolved. This CDR3 is built from 13 residues. Between the trimmed V and J ends, which lost 1 base and 7 bases, there was a span of 5 bases. The CDR3 here is CASSLEPNSPLHF. For the CDR3, the DNA is TGTGCCAGCAGTTTAGAGCCGAATTCACCCCTCCACTTT.

The chain has TRBV2 and TRBJ1-4, with D unresolved. V was trimmed by 1 base and J by 8 bases, leaving 11 bases between them. Germline CDR1 SNHLY, CDR2 FYNNEI. CDR3 size: 14 residues. The CDR3 DNA reads as TGTGCCAGCAGTGAAGATCATTACAAGGAAAAACTGTTTTTT. Encoded protein: CASSEDHYKEKLFF.

The chain couples TRBV19 to TRBJ2-7, with 8 bases that match TRBD1. The CDR3 runs 15 residues. Germline V lookup: CDR1 LNHDA, CDR2 SQIVND (reference sequence). Germline trimming cut 9 bases from V and 5 bases from J; bases unmatched to any gene: 15. The CDR3: CASTDGAGGLHEQYF. DNA of the CDR3: TGTGCCAGCACGGACGGCGCAGGGGGCCTTCACGAGCAGTACTTC.

The DNA for the CDR3 is TGTGCCAGCAGTTTAGTCGTCCAGGGGCTAACTTTTAACTATGGCTACACCTTC. It specifies CASSLVVQGLTFNYGYTF. V is TRBV28 and J is TRBJ1-2, with D perhaps TRBD1 (6 bases). CDR1 and CDR2 (germline): MDHEN, SYDVKM. V lost 2 bases, J lost 1 base, and 20 bases lay in between. The CDR3 length is 18 residues.

The rearrangement links TRBV7-6 to TRBJ1-2; 12 positions match TRBD1. V lost 5 bases and J lost 7; bases outside the gene matches: 11. Germline V gene sequence: CDR1 SGHVS, CDR2 FNYEAQ. The CDR3 consists of 16 residues. The CDR3 coding sequence is TGTGCCAGCAGCCCTTTACCGGGACAGGGGGCTGGTGGCTACACCTTC. Translating it yields CASSPLPGQGAGGYTF.

This clone appeared a single time. The chain couples TRBV7-2 to TRBJ1-6; tentative D call: TRBD1 (6 bases). The CDR3 covers 16 residues. Germline CDR1 is SGHTA and CDR2 is FQGNSA. Trimming removed 1 base from V and 8 bases from J, with 15 bases in between. CDR3 sequence (DNA): TGTGCCAGCAGCTTAGGAGGGGGGGTAAGCTATTCACCCCTCCACTTT. Translated: CASSLGGGVSYSPLHF.

The rearrangement joins TRBV11-2 to TRBJ2-7, with a weak D call TRBD2 (6 bases). V lost 5 bases, J lost 1 base, and 18 bases lay in between. The CDR3 extends over 16 amino acids. Germline CDR1 reads SGHAT; CDR2 reads FQNNGV. The CDR3, as DNA: TGTGCCAGCAGCGACGGGGGTAGCGTCAGATCCTACGAGCAGTACTTC. It codes for CASSDGGSVRSYEQYF.

The chain employs TRBV3-1 (or the pseudogene TRBV3-2) and TRBJ2-7; the match to TRBD1 covers 11 bases. J lost 4 bases, V lost 2 bases, and 4 bases had no gene match. This CDR3 has 15 residues. Germline CDR1 LGHDT, CDR2 YNNKEL (reference sequence). CDR3 in amino acids: CASSQRTGGLYEQYF. The CDR3 region has the DNA TGTGCCAGCAGCCAACGGACAGGGGGCCTGTACGAGCAGTACTTC.

This chain uses TRBV4-1 with TRBJ1-4; tentative D call: TRBD1 (6 bases). The germline V and J ends were trimmed by 2 bases and 5 bases, with 18 bases remaining between them. The CDR3 has 17 amino acids. CDR1 MGHRA and CDR2 YSYEKL come from the germline V gene. CDR3 residues: CASSQPSSGVRNEKLFF. CDR3 bases: TGCGCCAGCAGCCAACCTTCGTCAGGGGTGAGGAATGAAAAACTGTTTTTT.

J is TRBJ2-4 and V is TRBV5-6; TRBD1 matches at 11 bases. The V gene's germline CDR1 is SGHDT and CDR2 YYEEEE. V lost 3 bases, J lost 3 bases, and 5 bases stayed unmatched. This CDR3 has 16 amino acids. In DNA form, the CDR3 reads TGTGCCAGCAGCTGGACAGGGGGCTGGGGCAAAAACATTCAGTACTTC. Translated: CASSWTGGWGKNIQYF.

The chain couples TRBV6-2 or TRBV6-3 to TRBJ2-6; D ambiguous. V was shortened by 2 bases and J by 0 bases, with 8 bases between the two germline ends. This CDR3 region has 16 residues. Germline CDR1 MNHEY, CDR2 SVGEGT. The CDR3 nucleotides are TGTGCCAGCAGTTACGCCACGGTCTCTGGGGCCAACGTCCTGACTTTC. Protein sequence: CASSYATVSGANVLTF.

This clone was seen only a few times. The chain joins TRBV19 to TRBJ2-7; 9 nucleotides align to TRBD1. Germline CDR1 and CDR2: LNHDA and SQIVND (reference sequence). The CDR3 sequence is 16 residues long. The V segment lost 5 bases and the J segment 4 bases; nucleotides outside the gene matches: 12. CDR3 region: CASSAQGQGFGYEQYF. As DNA, the CDR3 is TGTGCCAGTAGTGCCCAAGGACAGGGGTTCGGATACGAGCAGTACTTC. The full variable domain, its missing parts supplied by reference TRBV19 and TRBJ2-7, is DGGITQSPKYLFRKEGQNVTLSCEQNLNHDAMYWYRQDPGQGLRLIYYSQIVNDFQKGDIAEGYSVSREKKESFPLTVTSAQKNPTAFYLCASSAQGQGFGYEQYFGPGTRLTVT.

The chain links TRBV6-2 or TRBV6-3 to TRBJ2-3, with D unresolved. The V and J ends lost 3 bases and 5 bases respectively, with 12 bases between them. Germline values: CDR1 MNHEY, CDR2 SVGEGT. There are 14 residues in the CDR3. The CDR3 DNA is TGTGCCAGCAGTTATGACTTGCTTCAAGATACGCAGTATTTT. Translated, it gives CASSYDLLQDTQYF.

This sequence joins TRBV6-5 and TRBJ1-1; the D gene is possibly TRBD1 (6 bases). Germline values: CDR1 MNHEY, CDR2 SVGAGI. Trimming pared 6 bases from V and 4 bases from J, leaving 18 bases between. The CDR3 has 15 residues. Here the CDR3 DNA reads TGTGCCAGCAGAGTCAGGGCAGGGGTGGGCACTGAAGCTTTCTTT. This gives the protein CASRVRAGVGTEAFF.

The chain joins TRBV10-2 to TRBJ2-7; TRBD1 aligns across 10 bases. CDR1 and CDR2 from the germline V gene are WSHSY and SAAADI. Trimming removed 5 bases from V and 4 bases from J; junction bases left unmatched: 8. CDR3 length equals 15 residues. The CDR3 loop is CASSTDRGPSYEQYF. The DNA of the CDR3 is TGCGCCAGCAGTACCGACAGGGGGCCCTCATACGAGCAGTACTTC.